The 21 T cell receptor beta chains listed next were all sequenced from one sample in a study of cytomegalovirus exposure and HLA in healthy donors. Vbeta (60) and Jbeta (13) primers were used in the PCR. Assay used: immunoSEQ multiplex PCR; TCRdb lists only in-frame clones, some missing. The profile shows 200,000 to 250,000 clones, 76% of them singletons. The sample comprised PBMCs. The source of these receptors is a man in his late teens or twenties in good health and CMV-seronegative.

This rearrangement joins TRBV4-1 to TRBJ2-3; 7 nucleotides align to TRBD2. Germline V lookup: CDR1 MGHRA, CDR2 YSYEKL. This CDR3 region has 15 residues. The ends lost 1 base at V and 5 bases at J; junction bases unmatched: 6. The CDR3 is CASSQVGLAEDTQYF. DNA of the CDR3: TGCGCCAGCAGCCAAGTCGGGCTAGCGGAAGATACGCAGTATTTT.

The gene calls are TRBV5-1 and TRBJ2-5, with 9 bases identical to TRBD2. V lost 0 bases, J lost 5 bases, and 8 bases stayed unmatched. Looked up from germline, CDR1 is SGHRS and CDR2 is YFSETQ. The CDR3 is 16 residues long. The CDR3 DNA reads as TGCGCCAGCAGCTTGGGGTTAGCGGGAGCGGTGGAGACCCAGTACTTC. Translated, it gives CASSLGLAGAVETQYF.

This sequence joins TRBV9 and TRBJ1-2; D remains unclear. Deletions cut 4 bases from V and 7 bases from J, with 11 bases between. Germline loops: CDR1 SGDLS, CDR2 YYNGEE. This CDR3 is 12 amino acids long. CDR3 region: CASSRRSSGYTF. The CDR3 DNA reads TGTGCCAGCAGCCGCCGTAGCAGTGGCTACACCTTC.

V and J are TRBV11-2 and TRBJ2-5; no definite D call. V was clipped by 1 base and J by 1 base, with 7 bases between them. CDR3 size: 14 residues. In germline, CDR1 is SGHAT, CDR2 FQNNGV. CDR3 DNA: TGTGCCAGCAGCTTAGTGGTCAGCCAAGAGACCCAGTACTTC. It codes for CASSLVVSQETQYF. Full variable domain (remainder filled in from reference TRBV11-2 and TRBJ2-5): EAGVAQSPRYKIIEKRQSVAFWCNPISGHATLYWYQQILGQGPKLLIQFQNNGVVDDSQLPKDRFSAERLKGVDSTLKIQPAKLEDSAVYLCASSLVVSQETQYFGPGTRLLVL.

V gene TRBV9 combines with J gene TRBJ2-1; 8 nucleotides match TRBD1. Germline CDR1 and CDR2: SGDLS and YYNGEE. With V trimmed by 3 bases and J by 5 bases, 10 bases remained unmatched. The CDR3 is made up of 16 amino acids. CDR3 protein: CASSAYQGALNNEQFF. The CDR3 bases are TGTGCCAGCAGCGCTTACCAGGGGGCTTTAAACAATGAGCAGTTCTTC.

For the CDR3, the DNA is TGTGCCTGGAGAGCCGGGACAGGGGCCGCTTTCTTT. Its protein product is CAWRAGTGAAFF. The V and J genes are TRBV30 and TRBJ1-1; 10 nucleotides agree with TRBD1. Germline V gene data show CDR1 as GTSNPN and CDR2 as SVGIG (reference sequence). The CDR3 has 12 residues. V shed 3 bases, J shed 11 bases, and the junction held 6 bases outside the gene matches.

The chain links TRBV19 to TRBJ2-1, with 9 bases aligning to TRBD2. From germline, CDR1 is LNHDA and CDR2 SQIVND (reference sequence). The V segment lost 5 bases and the J segment 3 bases; nucleotides outside the gene matches: 5. The CDR3 loop spans 15 amino acids. The CDR3 sequence: CASSPLAGFYNEQFF. For the CDR3, the DNA is TGTGCCAGTAGTCCCCTAGCGGGATTCTACAATGAGCAGTTCTTC.

This chain joins TRBV12-1 and TRBJ2-3; TRBD2 is the table's D call, not checked against the DNA. TRBV12-1 is termed a pseudogene. The CDR3 totals 15 residues. The CDR3 sequence is CASSSSSPNTDTQYF. The CDR3 DNA sequence: TGTGCCAGCAGCTCATCTAGTCCAAACACAGATACGCAGTATTTT.

The chain uses TRBV27 and TRBJ1-1; 7 nucleotides match TRBD1. CDR1 and CDR2 (germline): MNHEY, SMNVEV (reference sequence). The CDR3 spans 13 residues. V was clipped by 5 bases and J by 3 bases; unmatched bases: 3. For the CDR3, the DNA is TGTGCCAGCAGTCCGACAGGGCACACTGAAGCTTTCTTT. Translating gives CASSPTGHTEAFF.

The J gene is TRBJ2-5, the V gene TRBV7-2; D not resolved. Germline loops: CDR1 SGHTA, CDR2 FQGNSA. V was shortened by 4 bases and J by 5 bases, with 14 bases between the two germline ends. The CDR3 loop spans 14 amino acids. As DNA, the CDR3 is TGTGCCAGCAGCTCCTACCTACTGCGGGAGACCCAGTACTTC. Amino acid sequence: CASSSYLLRETQYF.

The J gene is TRBJ1-2, the V gene TRBV28; D is unclear. The V end lost 5 bases, the J end lost 5 bases, and 6 bases lay between the germline ends. Germline V gene lookup returns CDR1 MDHEN and CDR2 SYDVKM. The CDR3 extends over 11 amino acids. The CDR3 DNA sequence: TGTGCCAGCAGTAAACAGTATGGCTACACCTTC. It translates to CASSKQYGYTF.

This clone was seen once. The gene calls are TRBV27 and TRBJ1-2; TRBD1 is a possible D gene (5 bases). This CDR3 spans 17 amino acids. Germline CDR1 reads MNHEY; CDR2 reads SMNVEV (reference sequence). With 6 bases removed from V and 8 bases from J, the gap between germline ends came to 28 bases. The CDR3 coding sequence is TGTGCCAGCAGGACCCTTGGAGGGACCCAGGTTCCTTGGGGCTACACCTTC. It specifies CASRTLGGTQVPWGYTF.

This chain connects TRBV7-2 to TRBJ1-2; TRBD1 matches 8 bases. With 5 bases clipped from V and 0 bases from J, the junction kept 11 bases outside the gene matches. Germline loops: CDR1 SGHTA, CDR2 FQGNSA. The CDR3 has 17 residues. CDR3 bases: TGTGCCAGCAGCCTAGGGGACAGGACCCCTCCTAACTATGGCTACACCTTC. Its protein product is CASSLGDRTPPNYGYTF.

This clone has a handful of counts. This rearrangement joins TRBV10-2 to TRBJ2-6; tentative D call: TRBD2 (5 bases). CDR1 WSHSY and CDR2 SAAADI come from the germline V gene. V was shortened by 8 bases and J by 1 base, with 21 bases between the two germline ends. This CDR3 spans 18 amino acids. The DNA for the CDR3 is TGCGCCAGCCAACGGCGGGTGGGGTCGTCGTCTGGGGCCAACGTCCTGACTTTC. Translating it yields CASQRRVGSSSGANVLTF.

V and J are TRBV6-1 and TRBJ2-1, with 7 bases identical to TRBD2. The CDR3 loop spans 14 amino acids. V dropped 8 bases and J dropped 2; count of bases not matched to a gene: 6. Per germline, CDR1 MNHNS and CDR2 SASEGT. The CDR3 DNA reads as TGTGCCAGCCTAACTAGCGATCCCTACAATGAGCAGTTCTTC. It specifies CASLTSDPYNEQFF.

V gene TRBV11-3 combines with J gene TRBJ2-5; tentative D call: TRBD2 (6 bases). CDR3 length: 13 residues. Germline loops: CDR1 SGHNT, CDR2 YENEEA. V was cut by 1 base and J by 4 bases, with 7 bases left in between. Written as DNA, the CDR3 is TGTGCCAGCAGCTTAGGGAGGGGAGAGACCCAGTACTTC. This encodes CASSLGRGETQYF.

The chain links TRBV9 to TRBJ2-1; TRBD1 matches 8 bases. The junction had 9 bases not matched to a gene; V was cut back by 10 bases and J by 6 bases. There are 13 residues in the CDR3. The V gene's germline CDR1 is SGDLS and CDR2 YYNGEE. The CDR3 region has the DNA TGTGCCTCTAGCGCGACAGGGGTCAATGAGCAGTTCTTC. Translation: CASSATGVNEQFF.

In its sample, this clone was seen a few times. This chain links TRBV18 with TRBJ2-5, with D possibly being TRBD2 (6 bases). V lost 4 bases and J 3 bases, leaving 9 bases between the germline ends. CDR3 size: 13 residues. Germline V gene sequence: CDR1 KGHSH, CDR2 LQKENI. In DNA form, the CDR3 reads TGTGCCAGCTCACGGGGAGGCGAAGAGACCCAGTACTTC. Protein product: CASSRGGEETQYF.

This clone has a handful of counts. V usage is TRBV5-1 and J usage is TRBJ2-7, with D possibly matching TRBD1 (6 bases). Trimming pared 0 bases from V and 4 bases from J, leaving 8 bases between. Germline V gene data show CDR1 as SGHRS and CDR2 as YFSETQ. The CDR3 length is 13 residues. CDR3 in amino acids: CASSLVQGYEQYF. In nucleotides, the CDR3 is TGCGCCAGCAGCTTGGTACAGGGTTACGAGCAGTACTTC.

This chain joins TRBV30 and TRBJ1-1; 8 positions agree with TRBD1. Germline V gene sequence: CDR1 GTSNPN, CDR2 SVGIG (reference sequence). V dropped 2 bases and J dropped 0; count of bases not matched to a gene: 5. This CDR3 contains 15 residues. The CDR3 sequence is CAWSTTGAVNTEAFF. DNA of the CDR3: TGTGCCTGGAGTACGACAGGGGCGGTGAACACTGAAGCTTTCTTT.

This rearrangement joins TRBV5-1 to TRBJ2-7; 15 bases are a match to TRBD2. V was clipped by 4 bases and J by 5 bases; unmatched bases: 7. The CDR3 sequence is 16 residues long. Germline V CDR1 and CDR2: SGHRS, YFSETQ. The DNA for the CDR3 is TGCGCCAGCAGCACGGGACTAGCGGGAGGAGCTGACGAGCAGTACTTC. It is translated as CASSTGLAGGADEQYF.